Each of the 2 T cell receptor beta chains below was sequenced from the same sample in a study of blood T cell repertoires in COVID-19 (dated by TCRdb to between 2020 and 2021). Library prep was done by the immunoSEQ multiplex PCR assay. What TCRdb holds here is the immuneACCESS table cut down to in-frame rearrangements. Part of the clones is not present; checked against another copy, under half of the missing clones reflect an unresolved V gene, and the others are unexplained. This sample has about 61,000 clones in its table, and approximately 87% of those were observed once. Almost 4% of the sample belongs to the ten largest clones. Sequenced sample: peripheral blood. These receptors all stem from a human donor in a cohort sampled during active COVID-19.

The rearrangement links TRBV6-5 to TRBJ2-7; unclear D gene. Trimming removed 5 bases from V and 4 bases from J, with 15 bases in between. The germline CDR1 and CDR2 sequences are MNHEY and SVGAGI. The CDR3 is 14 amino acids. CDR3 amino acids: CASSPWASLYEQYF. Here the CDR3 DNA reads TGTGCCAGCAGTCCTTGGGCTTCACTTTACGAGCAGTACTTC.

A word on this clone: In the same sample, other DNA sequences code for this CDR3. This chain connects TRBV14 to TRBJ1-2; 7 bases agree with TRBD1. The trim removed 4 bases at V and 3 bases at J, leaving 14 bases unmatched. Germline loops: CDR1 SGHDN, CDR2 FVKESK. This CDR3 comprises 17 residues. CDR3 coding DNA: TGTGCCAGCAGCCCTCGGGACAGCCCCCGAGGGGACTATGGCTACACCTTC. It is translated as CASSPRDSPRGDYGYTF.